What follows is one T cell receptor (beta chain) and its context. These data originate in a study of human T cells and chemical hapten exposure. Regarding time point: patch test 3, about 24 weeks after DPC sensitization. As for treatment: therapeutic diphenylcyclopropenone sensitization with weekly scalp DPC. Non-pregnant alopecia patients aged 18 to 70, suitable for DPC therapy. V dropped 5 bases and J dropped 4; count of bases not matched to a gene: 4. The germline gives CDR1 MGHRA, CDR2 YSYEKL. This CDR3 spans 13 amino acids. TCRdb ran MiXCR on the RACE reads and lists one entry per CDR3 protein. Of fewer than 200,000 distinct CDR3 sequences in the sample, around a quarter were seen once.

The specimen comprised whole blood, sampled in connection with sensitization to the hapten diphenylcyclopropenone (DPC). The chain uses TRBV4-1 and TRBJ1-1; TRBD1 matches 7 bases. The TCR comes from a woman between 18 and 30 years old with alopecia areata. Some clones in this sample may be carry-over from other donors' samples. This CDR3 is CASSSHRGTEAFF. The CDR3 DNA follows: TGCGCCAGCAGCTCACACAGGGGCACTGAAGCTTTCTTT.